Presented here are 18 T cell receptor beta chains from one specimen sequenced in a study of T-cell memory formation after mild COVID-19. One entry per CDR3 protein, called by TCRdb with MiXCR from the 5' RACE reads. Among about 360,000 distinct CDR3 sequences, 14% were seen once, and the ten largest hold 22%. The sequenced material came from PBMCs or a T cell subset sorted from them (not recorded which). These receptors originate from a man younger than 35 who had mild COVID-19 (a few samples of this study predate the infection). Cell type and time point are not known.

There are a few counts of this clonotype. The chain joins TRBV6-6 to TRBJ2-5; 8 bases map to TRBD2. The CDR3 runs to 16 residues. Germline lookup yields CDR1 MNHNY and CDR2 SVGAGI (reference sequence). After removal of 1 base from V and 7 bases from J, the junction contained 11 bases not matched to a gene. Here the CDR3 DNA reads TGTGCCAGCAGTTACTTGGCGGGGGGCCCCCTTCGGACCCAGTACTTC. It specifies CASSYLAGGPLRTQYF.

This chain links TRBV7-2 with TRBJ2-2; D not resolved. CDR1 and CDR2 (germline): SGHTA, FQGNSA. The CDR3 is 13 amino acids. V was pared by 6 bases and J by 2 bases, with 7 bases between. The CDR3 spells CASRFTNTGELFF. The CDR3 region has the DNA TGTGCCAGCAGGTTCACCAACACCGGGGAGCTGTTTTTT.

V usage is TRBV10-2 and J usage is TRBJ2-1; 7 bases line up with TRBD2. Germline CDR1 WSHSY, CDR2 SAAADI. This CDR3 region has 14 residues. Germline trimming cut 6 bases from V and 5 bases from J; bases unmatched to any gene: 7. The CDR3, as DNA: TGCGCCAGCAGAGTGACTAGCAGCAACAATGAGCAGTTCTTC. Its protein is CASRVTSSNNEQFF.

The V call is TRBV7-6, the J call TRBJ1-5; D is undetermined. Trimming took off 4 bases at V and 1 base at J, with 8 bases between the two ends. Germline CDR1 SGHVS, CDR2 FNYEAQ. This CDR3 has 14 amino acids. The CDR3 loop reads CASSSHPSNQPQHF. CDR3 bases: TGTGCCAGCAGCTCTCACCCGAGCAATCAGCCCCAGCATTTT.

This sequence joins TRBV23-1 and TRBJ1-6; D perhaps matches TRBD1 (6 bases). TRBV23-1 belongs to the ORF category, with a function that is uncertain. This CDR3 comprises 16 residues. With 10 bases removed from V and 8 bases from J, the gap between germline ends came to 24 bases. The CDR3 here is CATGTQQGSRHSPLHF. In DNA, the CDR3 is TGCGCCACGGGGACTCAACAGGGTAGTCGTCATTCACCCCTCCACTTT.

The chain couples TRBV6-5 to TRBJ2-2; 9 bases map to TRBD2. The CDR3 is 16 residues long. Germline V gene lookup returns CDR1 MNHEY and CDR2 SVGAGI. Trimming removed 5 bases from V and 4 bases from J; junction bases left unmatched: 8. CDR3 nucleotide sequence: TGTGCCAGCAGTAGCCCAAGCGGGGGGTCCACCGGGGAGCTGTTTTTT. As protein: CASSSPSGGSTGELFF.

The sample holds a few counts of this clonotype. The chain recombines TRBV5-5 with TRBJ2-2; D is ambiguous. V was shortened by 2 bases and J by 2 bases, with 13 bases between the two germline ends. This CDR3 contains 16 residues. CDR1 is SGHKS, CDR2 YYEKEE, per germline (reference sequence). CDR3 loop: CASSFWVVDNTGELFF. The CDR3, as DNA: TGTGCCAGCAGCTTTTGGGTAGTAGATAACACCGGGGAGCTGTTTTTT.

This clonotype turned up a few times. Here the CDR3 DNA reads TGTGCCAGCAGTTACTCGAGAGGTGGGGAAAGCACAGATACGCAGTATTTT. This gives the protein CASSYSRGGESTDTQYF. This chain joins TRBV6-2 or TRBV6-3 and TRBJ2-3, with D unresolved. Trimming stripped 0 bases from V and 0 bases from J, with 13 bases between. CDR3 length equals 17 residues. Germline CDR1 MNHEY, CDR2 SVGEGT.

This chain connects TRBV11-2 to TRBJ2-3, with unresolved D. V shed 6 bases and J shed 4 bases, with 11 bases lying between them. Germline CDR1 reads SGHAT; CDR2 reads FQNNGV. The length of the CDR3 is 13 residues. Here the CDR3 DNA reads TGTGCCAGCAGGGCCGGAAGTCCAGATACGCAGTATTTT. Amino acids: CASRAGSPDTQYF.

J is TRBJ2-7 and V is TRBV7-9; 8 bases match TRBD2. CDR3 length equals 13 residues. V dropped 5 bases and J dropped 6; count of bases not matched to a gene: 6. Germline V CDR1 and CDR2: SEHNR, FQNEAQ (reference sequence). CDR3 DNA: TGTGCCAGCAGCCCGGGGGGGACCACCGAGCAGTACGTC. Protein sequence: CASSPGGTTEQYV.

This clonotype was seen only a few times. In DNA, the CDR3 is TGTGCCAGCAGGACCCCGGCTAGCTATGGCTACACCTTC. Its protein product is CASRTPASYGYTF. The chain links TRBV6-5 to TRBJ1-2; the D is unclear. Trimming pared 6 bases from V and 4 bases from J, leaving 12 bases between. The germline V gene encodes CDR1 MNHEY and CDR2 SVGAGI. This CDR3 region has 13 residues.

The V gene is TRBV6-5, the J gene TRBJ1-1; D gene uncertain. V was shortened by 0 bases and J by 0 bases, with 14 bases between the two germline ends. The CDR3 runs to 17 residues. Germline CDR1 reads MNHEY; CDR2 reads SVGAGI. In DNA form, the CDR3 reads TGTGCCAGCAGTTACTCGACATTGGCAGCTTTGAACACTGAAGCTTTCTTT. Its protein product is CASSYSTLAALNTEAFF.

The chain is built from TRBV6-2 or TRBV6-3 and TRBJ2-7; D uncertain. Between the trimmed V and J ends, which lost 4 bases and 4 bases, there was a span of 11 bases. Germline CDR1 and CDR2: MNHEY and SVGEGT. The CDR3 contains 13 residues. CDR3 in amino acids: CASSSLDGYEQYV. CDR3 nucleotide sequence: TGTGCCAGCAGTTCTCTCGACGGGTACGAGCAGTACGTC.

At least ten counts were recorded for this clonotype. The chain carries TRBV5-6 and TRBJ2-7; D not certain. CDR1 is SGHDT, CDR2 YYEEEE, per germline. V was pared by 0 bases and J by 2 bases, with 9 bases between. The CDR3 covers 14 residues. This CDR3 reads CASSLGKRTYEQYF. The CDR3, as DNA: TGTGCCAGCAGCTTGGGCAAAAGGACCTACGAGCAGTACTTC.

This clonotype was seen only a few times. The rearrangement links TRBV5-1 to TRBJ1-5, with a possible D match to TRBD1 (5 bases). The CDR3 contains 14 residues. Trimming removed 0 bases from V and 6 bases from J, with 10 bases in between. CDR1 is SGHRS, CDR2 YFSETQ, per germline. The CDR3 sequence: CASSLEVGVQPQHF. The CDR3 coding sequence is TGCGCCAGCAGCTTGGAGGTAGGGGTTCAGCCCCAGCATTTT. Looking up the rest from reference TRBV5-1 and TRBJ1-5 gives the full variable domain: KAGVTQTPRYLIKTRGQQVTLSCSPISGHRSVSWYQQTPGQGLQFLFEYFSETQRNKGNFPGRFSGRQFSNSRSEMNVSTLELGDSALYLCASSLEVGVQPQHFGDGTRLSIL.

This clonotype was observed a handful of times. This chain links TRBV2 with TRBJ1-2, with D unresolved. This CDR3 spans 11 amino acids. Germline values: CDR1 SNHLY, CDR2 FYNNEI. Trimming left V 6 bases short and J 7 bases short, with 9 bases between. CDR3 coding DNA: TGTGCCAGCAGGAAGACAAGTGGCTACACCTTC. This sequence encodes CASRKTSGYTF.

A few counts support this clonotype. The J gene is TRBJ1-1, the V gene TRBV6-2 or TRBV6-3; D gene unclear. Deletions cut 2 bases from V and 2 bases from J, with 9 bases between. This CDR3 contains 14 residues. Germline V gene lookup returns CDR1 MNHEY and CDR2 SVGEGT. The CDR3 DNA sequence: TGTGCCAGCAGTTACAGGCGGGTTAACACTGAAGCTTTCTTT. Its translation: CASSYRRVNTEAFF.

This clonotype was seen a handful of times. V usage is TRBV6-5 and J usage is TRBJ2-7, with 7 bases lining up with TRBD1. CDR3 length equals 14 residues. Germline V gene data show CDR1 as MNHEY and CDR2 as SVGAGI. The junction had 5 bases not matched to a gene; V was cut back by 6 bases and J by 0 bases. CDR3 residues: CASRTGTDSYEQYF. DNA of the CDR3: TGTGCCAGCAGGACCGGGACAGACTCCTACGAGCAGTACTTC.